Sequencing of this TCR beta chain was carried out in a study of PD-L1 blockade in urothelial cancer. The wider study: Analyses used blood from 3 weeks (second dose) and 6 weeks after treatment start. Blood yielded a median of around 150,000 T cells per sample.

V lost 0 bases and J lost 5, with 5 bases in between. CDR1 is MNHEY and CDR2 is SMNVEV in the germline V gene (reference sequence). This CDR3 is 13 amino acids long. TCR analog templates of synthetic origin were spiked into each PCR. TCRdb keeps only in-frame clones here, not all; method: immunoSEQ multiplex PCR. The table lists 50,000 or so clones, more than 75% of them singletons. This sequence originates from a man aged 55 to 70 with urothelial cancer. Sequencing used PBMCs, obtained around atezolizumab (anti-PD-L1) treatment. V is TRBV27 and J is TRBJ1-5; D unresolved. The CDR3 DNA sequence: TGTGCCAGCAGTTTATCTTCTGATCAGCCCCAGCATTTT. Its protein is CASSLSSDQPQHF.